What follows are 8 T cell receptor beta chains derived from one specimen sequenced in a study of cytomegalovirus exposure and HLA in healthy donors. Use of 60 Vbeta and 13 Jbeta primers characterized the PCR. Method: immunoSEQ multiplex PCR; TCRdb's copy keeps in-frame clones and lacks some. The profile shows about 160,000 clones, over 80% of them singletons. Source material: PBMCs. The receptors come from a man aged 45-60 years in good health and CMV-seropositive.

The chain uses TRBV12-5 and TRBJ2-1; 9 bases align to TRBD2. This CDR3 spans 17 amino acids. The ends lost 0 bases at V and 3 bases at J; junction bases unmatched: 6. Germline loops: CDR1 LGHNT, CDR2 FRNRAP. In DNA form, the CDR3 reads TGTGCTAGTGGTTTGGTGGCTAGCGGGATGCACTACAATGAGCAGTTCTTC. Encoded protein: CASGLVASGMHYNEQFF.

The J gene is TRBJ2-3, the V gene TRBV4-3; TRBD2 agrees at 7 bases. Germline V CDR1 and CDR2: LGHNA, YSLEER. V lost 0 bases and J lost 6; bases outside the gene matches: 9. This CDR3 comprises 16 residues. The CDR3 bases are TGCGCCAGCAGCCAAGATCGTGGGACTATCACGGATACGCAGTATTTT. Translating gives CASSQDRGTITDTQYF.

The chain couples TRBV5-4 to TRBJ2-7; 11 bases are a match to TRBD1. The V gene end was trimmed by 3 bases and the J gene end by 4 bases; junction bases not matched to a gene: 15. In germline, CDR1 is SGHNT, CDR2 YYREEE (reference sequence). The CDR3 has 18 residues. The CDR3 sequence: CASSSQMDRGRGLYEQYF. CDR3 sequence (DNA): TGTGCCAGCAGCTCGCAGATGGACAGGGGGCGAGGGCTGTACGAGCAGTACTTC.

This clone appeared a single time. V and J are TRBV29-1 and TRBJ1-1; D is possibly TRBD1 (6 bases). The CDR3 extends over 11 amino acids. Trimming removed 4 bases at V and 7 bases at J, with 10 bases between. Germline V gene sequence: CDR1 SQVTM, CDR2 ANQGSEA. CDR3 amino acids: CSVGRGSEAFF. CDR3 DNA: TGCAGCGTTGGAAGGGGGAGTGAAGCTTTCTTT.

J is TRBJ1-2 and V is TRBV28; 10 nucleotides match TRBD1. CDR3 length equals 16 residues. The germline V gene encodes CDR1 MDHEN and CDR2 SYDVKM. J lost 8 bases, V lost 3 bases, and 12 bases had no gene match. The CDR3 region is CASSFWVVGTGDGYTF. CDR3 nucleotides: TGTGCCAGCAGTTTTTGGGTCGTCGGGACAGGGGACGGCTACACCTTC.

CDR3 nucleotide sequence: TGTGCCTGGAGTGACCACAGCAATGAGCAGTTCTTC. Translated, it gives CAWSDHSNEQFF. The chain recombines TRBV30 with TRBJ2-1, with D hard to call. The CDR3 totals 12 residues. Per germline, CDR1 GTSNPN and CDR2 SVGIG (reference sequence). With 1 base removed from V and 6 bases from J, the gap between germline ends came to 7 bases. Combining the CDR3 with reference TRBV30 and TRBJ2-1 gives the whole variable domain SQTIHQWPATLVQPVGSPLSLECTVEGTSNPNLYWYRQAAGRGLQLLFYSVGIGQISSEVPQNLSASRPQDRQFILSSKKLLLSDSGFYLCAWSDHSNEQFFGPGTRLTVL.

CDR3: CASSRTGGRNEQFF. CDR3 in DNA: TGTGCCAGCAGCCGGACAGGGGGCAGGAATGAGCAGTTCTTC. This chain joins TRBV6-5 and TRBJ2-1, with 11 bases lining up with TRBD1. After removal of 6 bases from V and 7 bases from J, the junction contained 5 bases not matched to a gene. The CDR3 contains 14 residues. Germline CDR1 and CDR2: MNHEY and SVGAGI.

This clone was observed a single time. The genes are TRBV4-1 and TRBJ2-1; no clear D. The V end lost 4 bases, the J end lost 0 bases, and 13 bases lay between the germline ends. This CDR3 is built from 16 residues. Looked up from germline, CDR1 is MGHRA and CDR2 is YSYEKL. DNA of the CDR3: TGCGCCAGCAGCCTCCGGAGTGCAAGCTCCTACAATGAGCAGTTCTTC. Translation: CASSLRSASSYNEQFF.